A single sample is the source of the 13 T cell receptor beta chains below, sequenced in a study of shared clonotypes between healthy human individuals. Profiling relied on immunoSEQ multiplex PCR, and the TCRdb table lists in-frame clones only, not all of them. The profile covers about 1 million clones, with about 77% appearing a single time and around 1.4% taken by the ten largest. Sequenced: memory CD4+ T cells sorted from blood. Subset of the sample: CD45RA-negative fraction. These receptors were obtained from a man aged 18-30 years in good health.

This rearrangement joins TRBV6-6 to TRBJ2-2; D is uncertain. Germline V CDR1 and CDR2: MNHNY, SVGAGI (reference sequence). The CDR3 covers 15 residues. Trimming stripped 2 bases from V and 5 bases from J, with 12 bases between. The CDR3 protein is CASSYKNSWTGELFF. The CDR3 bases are TGTGCCAGCAGTTACAAGAATAGCTGGACCGGGGAGCTGTTTTTT.

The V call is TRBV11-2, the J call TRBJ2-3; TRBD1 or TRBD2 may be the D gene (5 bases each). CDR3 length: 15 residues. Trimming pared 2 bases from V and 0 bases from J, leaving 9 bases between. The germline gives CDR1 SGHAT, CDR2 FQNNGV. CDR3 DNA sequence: TGTGCCAGCAGCTTATGGGGGACCAGCACAGATACGCAGTATTTT. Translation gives CASSLWGTSTDTQYF. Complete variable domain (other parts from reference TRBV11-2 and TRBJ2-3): EAGVAQSPRYKIIEKRQSVAFWCNPISGHATLYWYQQILGQGPKLLIQFQNNGVVDDSQLPKDRFSAERLKGVDSTLKIQPAKLEDSAVYLCASSLWGTSTDTQYFGPGTRLTVL.

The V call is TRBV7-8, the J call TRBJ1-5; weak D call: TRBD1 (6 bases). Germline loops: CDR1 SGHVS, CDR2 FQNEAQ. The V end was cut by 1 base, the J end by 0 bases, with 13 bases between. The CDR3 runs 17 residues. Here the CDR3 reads CASSLEGGAYSNQPQHF. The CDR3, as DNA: TGTGCCAGCAGCTTAGAGGGGGGAGCTTATAGCAATCAGCCCCAGCATTTT.

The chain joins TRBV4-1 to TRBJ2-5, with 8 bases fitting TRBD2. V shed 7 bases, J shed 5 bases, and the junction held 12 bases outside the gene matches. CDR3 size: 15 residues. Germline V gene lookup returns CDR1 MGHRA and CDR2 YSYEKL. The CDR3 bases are TGCGCCAGCAAAAAAATCGGACTAGCCGGCGAGACCCAGTACTTC. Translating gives CASKKIGLAGETQYF.

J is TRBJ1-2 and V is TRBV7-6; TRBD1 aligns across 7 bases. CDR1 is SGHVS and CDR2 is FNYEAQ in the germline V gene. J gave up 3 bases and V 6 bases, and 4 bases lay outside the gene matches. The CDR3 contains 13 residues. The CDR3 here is CASRSDRDYGYTF. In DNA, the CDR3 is TGTGCCAGCAGATCAGACAGGGACTATGGCTACACCTTC.

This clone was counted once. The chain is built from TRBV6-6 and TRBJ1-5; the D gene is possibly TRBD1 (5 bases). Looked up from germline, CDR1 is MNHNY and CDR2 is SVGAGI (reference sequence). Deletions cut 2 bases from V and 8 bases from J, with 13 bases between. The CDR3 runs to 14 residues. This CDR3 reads CASSYGDGVKPQHF. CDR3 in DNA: TGTGCCAGCAGTTACGGGGACGGTGTCAAGCCCCAGCATTTT.

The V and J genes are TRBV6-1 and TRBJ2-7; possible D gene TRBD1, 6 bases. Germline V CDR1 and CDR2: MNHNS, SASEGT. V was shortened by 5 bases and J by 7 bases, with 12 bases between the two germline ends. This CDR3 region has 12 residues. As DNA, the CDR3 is TGTGCCAGCAGTAACAGGGTGGAAGAGCAGTACTTC. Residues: CASSNRVEEQYF.

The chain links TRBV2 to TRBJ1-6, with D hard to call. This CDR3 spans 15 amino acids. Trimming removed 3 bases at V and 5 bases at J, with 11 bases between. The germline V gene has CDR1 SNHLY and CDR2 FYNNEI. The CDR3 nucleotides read TGTGCCAGCAGTGACGGAGGGAGGAATAATTCACCCCTCCACTTT. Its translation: CASSDGGRNNSPLHF.

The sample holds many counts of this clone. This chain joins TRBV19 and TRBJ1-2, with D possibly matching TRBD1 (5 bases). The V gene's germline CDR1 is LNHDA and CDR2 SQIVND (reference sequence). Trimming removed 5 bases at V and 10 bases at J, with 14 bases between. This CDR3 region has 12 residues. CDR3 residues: CASSSFRDAYTF. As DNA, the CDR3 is TGTGCCAGTAGTTCGTTCCGGGACGCCTACACCTTC.

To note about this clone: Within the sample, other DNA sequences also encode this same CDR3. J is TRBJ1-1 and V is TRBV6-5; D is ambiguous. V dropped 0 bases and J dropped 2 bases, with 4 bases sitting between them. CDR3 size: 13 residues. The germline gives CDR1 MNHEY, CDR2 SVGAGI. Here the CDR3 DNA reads TGTGCCAGCAGTTACTCGGCTAACACTGAAGCTTTCTTT. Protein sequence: CASSYSANTEAFF.

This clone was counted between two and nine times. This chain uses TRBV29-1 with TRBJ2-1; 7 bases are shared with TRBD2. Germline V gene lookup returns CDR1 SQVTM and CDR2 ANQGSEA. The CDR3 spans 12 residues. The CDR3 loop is CTGGVGYNEQFF. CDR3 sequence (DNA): TGCACGGGGGGAGTCGGCTACAATGAGCAGTTCTTC.

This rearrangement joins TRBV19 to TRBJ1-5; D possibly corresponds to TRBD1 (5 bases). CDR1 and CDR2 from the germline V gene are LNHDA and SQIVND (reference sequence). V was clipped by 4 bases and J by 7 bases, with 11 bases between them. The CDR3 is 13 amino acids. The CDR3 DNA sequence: TGTGCCAGTAGTACTTTAAACAGGCAGCCCCAGCATTTT. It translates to CASSTLNRQPQHF. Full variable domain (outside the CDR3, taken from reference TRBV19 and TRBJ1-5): DGGITQSPKYLFRKEGQNVTLSCEQNLNHDAMYWYRQDPGQGLRLIYYSQIVNDFQKGDIAEGYSVSREKKESFPLTVTSAQKNPTAFYLCASSTLNRQPQHFGDGTRLSIL.

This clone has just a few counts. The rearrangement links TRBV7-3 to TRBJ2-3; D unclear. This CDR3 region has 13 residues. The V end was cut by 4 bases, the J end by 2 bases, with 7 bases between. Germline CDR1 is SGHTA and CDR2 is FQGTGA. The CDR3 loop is CASSSAPTDTQYF. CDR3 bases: TGTGCCAGCAGCTCAGCTCCCACAGATACGCAGTATTTT.